Shown below are 30 T cell receptor beta chains from a single sample sequenced in a study of glioma-infiltrating T cells after dendritic cell vaccination. Assay: immunoSEQ multiplex PCR; the TCRdb copy retains only in-frame clones and omits some. Among 65,000 to 80,000 clones listed, under 90% were seen once. The sequenced sample was blood, obtained before dendritic cell vaccination. These TCRs come from a human donor with glioblastoma.

This chain links TRBV13 with TRBJ2-3; the match to TRBD2 covers 16 bases. CDR1 and CDR2 (germline): PRHDT, FYEKMQ (reference sequence). This CDR3 spans 17 amino acids. The V and J ends lost 5 bases and 6 bases, in that order; junction bases with no gene match: 8. CDR3 loop: CASSTGLAGGLMDTQYF. The DNA for the CDR3 is TGTGCCAGCAGCACGGGACTAGCGGGGGGGCTGATGGATACGCAGTATTTT.

The J gene is TRBJ1-2, the V gene TRBV19; TRBD1 is a possible D gene (6 bases). This CDR3 has 14 residues. Germline CDR1 LNHDA, CDR2 SQIVND (reference sequence). V was pared by 2 bases and J by 8 bases, with 15 bases between. The CDR3 nucleotides read TGTGCCAGTAGTATACCTTCACAGGGCTGGGGCTACACCTTC. Translating it yields CASSIPSQGWGYTF. The whole variable domain, filled in from reference TRBV19 and TRBJ1-2, reads DGGITQSPKYLFRKEGQNVTLSCEQNLNHDAMYWYRQDPGQGLRLIYYSQIVNDFQKGDIAEGYSVSREKKESFPLTVTSAQKNPTAFYLCASSIPSQGWGYTFGSGTRLTVV.

V is TRBV9 and J is TRBJ2-1; D perhaps matches TRBD2 (6 bases). This CDR3 comprises 14 residues. V shed 3 bases and J shed 5 bases, with 12 bases lying between them. Looked up from germline, CDR1 is SGDLS and CDR2 is YYNGEE. The CDR3 DNA is TGTGCCAGCAGCGAGTCCGGAGGGGACAATGAGCAGTTCTTC. Its translation: CASSESGGDNEQFF. The full variable domain, completed using reference TRBV9 and TRBJ2-1, is DSGVTQTPKHLITATGQRVTLRCSPRSGDLSVYWYQQSLDQGLQFLIQYYNGEERAKGNILERFSAQQFPDLHSELNLSSLELGDSALYFCASSESGGDNEQFFGPGTRLTVL.

This clone was counted a single time. The rearrangement uses TRBV7-2 and TRBJ1-2; D is uncertain. Germline V gene sequence: CDR1 SGHTA, CDR2 FQGNSA. This CDR3 has 17 residues. Between the trimmed V and J ends, which lost 1 base and 2 bases, there was a span of 17 bases. In nucleotides, the CDR3 is TGTGCCAGCAGCTTAGAGGTGGAAGTTACGAGGAACTATGGCTACACCTTC. Translation gives CASSLEVEVTRNYGYTF.

The rearrangement links TRBV19 to TRBJ2-7; 7 bases fit TRBD2. There are 16 residues in the CDR3. V was pared by 7 bases and J by 5 bases, with 17 bases of the junction left unmatched. Germline V gene sequence: CDR1 LNHDA, CDR2 SQIVND (reference sequence). The CDR3 here is CASTPRGGLEVNEQYF. CDR3 coding DNA: TGTGCCAGTACCCCAAGAGGTGGACTAGAGGTTAACGAGCAGTACTTC.

This clone came up once. The chain carries TRBV9 and TRBJ2-7; 11 positions match TRBD2. CDR1 and CDR2 (germline): SGDLS, YYNGEE. V trimming: 3 bases; J trimming: 3 bases; junction bases outside the gene matches: 5. The CDR3 sequence is 15 residues long. CDR3 residues: CASSASLAGGYEQYF. DNA of the CDR3: TGTGCCAGCAGCGCCTCGCTAGCGGGGGGCTACGAGCAGTACTTC. Supplemented by reference TRBV9 and TRBJ2-7, the full variable domain reads DSGVTQTPKHLITATGQRVTLRCSPRSGDLSVYWYQQSLDQGLQFLIQYYNGEERAKGNILERFSAQQFPDLHSELNLSSLELGDSALYFCASSASLAGGYEQYFGPGTRLTVT.

This sequence joins TRBV19 and TRBJ1-5, with a possible D match to TRBD1 (5 bases). V was pared by 6 bases and J by 0 bases, with 12 bases between. The CDR3 sequence is 15 residues long. The germline V gene encodes CDR1 LNHDA and CDR2 SQIVND (reference sequence). CDR3 sequence: CASSEQENSNQPQHF. The CDR3 DNA follows: TGTGCCAGTAGCGAACAGGAGAATAGCAATCAGCCCCAGCATTTT.

The rearrangement uses TRBV2 and TRBJ1-2; D is unresolved. This CDR3 is built from 15 residues. The ends were cut back, 0 bases at V and 4 bases at J, with 12 bases in the middle. CDR1 is SNHLY and CDR2 is FYNNEI in the germline V gene. The CDR3 sequence is CASSEADVGSYGYTF. DNA of the CDR3: TGTGCCAGCAGTGAAGCTGATGTCGGGAGCTATGGCTACACCTTC.

This rearrangement joins TRBV23-1 to TRBJ2-2; 10 nucleotides match TRBD1. TRBV23-1 falls under the ORF class, with uncertain function. This CDR3 has 17 residues. V lost 4 bases and J lost 4; bases outside the gene matches: 9. CDR3: CASSPAPGTGVTGELFF. CDR3 sequence (DNA): TGCGCCAGCAGTCCAGCACCCGGGACAGGGGTCACCGGGGAGCTGTTTTTT.

This clone appeared once. This rearrangement joins TRBV2 to TRBJ2-5, with TRBD1 matching 7 bases. Germline CDR1 is SNHLY and CDR2 is FYNNEI. J was trimmed by 2 bases and V by 5 bases; bases with no gene match: 5. The CDR3 is 14 amino acids. CDR3 nucleotides: TGTGCCAGCAGTCCGGACAGGATTCAAGAGACCCAGTACTTC. This codes for CASSPDRIQETQYF.

This clone was seen only a few times. The chain joins TRBV29-1 to TRBJ1-1, with D tentatively TRBD1 (6 bases). The ends were cut back, 0 bases at V and 10 bases at J, with 12 bases in the middle. The CDR3 is made up of 12 amino acids. Germline CDR1 and CDR2: SQVTM and ANQGSEA. DNA of the CDR3: TGCAGCGTTGAAGACCTGGGCAGGGGAGCTTTCTTT. As protein: CSVEDLGRGAFF.

The V gene is TRBV2, the J gene TRBJ2-7; D is perhaps TRBD2 (6 bases). The CDR3 has 13 amino acids. Germline V gene sequence: CDR1 SNHLY, CDR2 FYNNEI. Trimming removed 7 bases from V and 3 bases from J, with 13 bases in between. The DNA for the CDR3 is TGTGCCAGCACGGTGGGAGGTCTCTACGAGCAGTACTTC. The encoded protein is CASTVGGLYEQYF.

This clone occurred a few times. This chain joins TRBV5-8 and TRBJ1-5; D might be TRBD1 (6 bases). The CDR3 covers 15 residues. Looked up from germline, CDR1 is SGHTS and CDR2 is YDEGEE. The V and J ends lost 1 base and 3 bases respectively, with 11 bases between them. The CDR3 spells CASSLKDSDNQPQHF. The CDR3 nucleotides read TGTGCCAGCAGCTTGAAGGACAGCGACAATCAGCCCCAGCATTTT.

The V call is TRBV18, the J call TRBJ1-2; D is uncertain. CDR1 and CDR2 (germline): KGHSH, LQKENI. The CDR3 is made up of 14 amino acids. V was cut by 1 base and J by 5 bases, with 11 bases left in between. CDR3 bases: TGTGCCAGCTCACCACTCCGGGAGGGATATGGCTACACCTTC. This codes for CASSPLREGYGYTF.

The chain is built from TRBV10-2 and TRBJ1-5; D possibly corresponds to TRBD1 (5 bases). The V end lost 2 bases, the J end lost 8 bases, and 10 bases lay between the germline ends. The CDR3 length is 13 residues. Germline V gives CDR1 WSHSY, CDR2 SAAADI. This CDR3 reads CASSEGGVEPQHF. The CDR3 DNA sequence: TGCGCCAGCAGTGAGGGGGGGGTAGAGCCCCAGCATTTT.

The rearrangement uses TRBV2 and TRBJ2-7, with 8 bases fitting TRBD1. The CDR3 contains 14 residues. Germline CDR1 reads SNHLY; CDR2 reads FYNNEI. After removal of 7 bases from V and 7 bases from J, the junction contained 12 bases not matched to a gene. CDR3 sequence reads: CASKPGTGLPEQYF. CDR3 nucleotide sequence: TGTGCCAGCAAACCCGGGACAGGACTACCTGAGCAGTACTTC.

The chain links TRBV7-9 to TRBJ1-5; D is unclear. Per the germline V gene, CDR1 is SEHNR and CDR2 is FQNEAQ (reference sequence). V lost 0 bases, J lost 5 bases, and 5 bases lay in between. CDR3 length: 13 amino acids. The CDR3 reads CASSLADYQPQHF. The CDR3 region has the DNA TGTGCCAGCAGCTTAGCGGACTATCAGCCCCAGCATTTT.

The chain links TRBV29-1 to TRBJ2-3; TRBD2 agrees at 7 bases. The CDR3 has 12 amino acids. Germline-derived CDR1 and CDR2 are SQVTM and ANQGSEA. The V gene end was trimmed by 4 bases and the J gene end by 5 bases; junction bases not matched to a gene: 3. DNA for the CDR3: TGCAGCGTTGGGGGGGGGAGAGATACGCAGTATTTT. Its translation: CSVGGGRDTQYF.

The gene calls are TRBV27 and TRBJ2-1; no definite D call. This CDR3 is 15 amino acids long. The V and J ends lost 4 bases and 0 bases respectively, with 10 bases between them. CDR1 MNHEY and CDR2 SMNVEV come from the germline V gene (reference sequence). CDR3 in amino acids: CASSSLESSYNEQFF. The DNA for the CDR3 is TGTGCCAGCAGTTCCCTTGAGAGCTCCTACAATGAGCAGTTCTTC.

V is TRBV19 and J is TRBJ1-2; TRBD1 might be the D (6 bases). The CDR3 sequence is 15 residues long. Germline values: CDR1 LNHDA, CDR2 SQIVND (reference sequence). The germline V and J ends were trimmed by 7 bases and 2 bases, with 17 bases remaining between them. In nucleotides, the CDR3 is TGTGCCAGTACCCTGAGGACAGCAATCAACTATGGCTACACCTTC. It specifies CASTLRTAINYGYTF. The variable domain in full, completed from reference TRBV19 and TRBJ1-2, reads DGGITQSPKYLFRKEGQNVTLSCEQNLNHDAMYWYRQDPGQGLRLIYYSQIVNDFQKGDIAEGYSVSREKKESFPLTVTSAQKNPTAFYLCASTLRTAINYGYTFGSGTRLTVV.

The rearrangement joins TRBV11-2 to TRBJ1-1; D is perhaps TRBD1 (6 bases). The CDR3 runs to 16 residues. Germline CDR1 is SGHAT and CDR2 is FQNNGV. The germline V and J ends were trimmed by 0 bases and 0 bases, with 11 bases remaining between them. The CDR3 DNA follows: TGTGCCAGCAGCTTAGATCCTGGGGGCGTGAACACTGAAGCTTTCTTT. It translates to CASSLDPGGVNTEAFF. Full variable domain (missing parts from reference TRBV11-2 and TRBJ1-1): EAGVAQSPRYKIIEKRQSVAFWCNPISGHATLYWYQQILGQGPKLLIQFQNNGVVDDSQLPKDRFSAERLKGVDSTLKIQPAKLEDSAVYLCASSLDPGGVNTEAFFGQGTRLTVV.

The chain combines TRBV7-9 with TRBJ2-1, with 11 bases fitting TRBD2. CDR1 and CDR2 (germline): SEHNR, FQNEAQ (reference sequence). This CDR3 comprises 15 residues. Unmatched junction bases numbered 2, after V lost 1 base and J lost 6 bases. The CDR3 region has the DNA TGTGCCAGCAGCTTAGTAGCGGGGGGGGGCAATGAGCAGTTCTTC. This sequence encodes CASSLVAGGGNEQFF. Full variable domain (rest looked up from reference TRBV7-9 and TRBJ2-1): DTGVSQNPRHKITKRGQNVTFRCDPISEHNRLYWYRQTLGQGPEFLTYFQNEAQLEKSRLLSDRFSAERPKGSFSTLEIQRTEQGDSAMYLCASSLVAGGGNEQFFGPGTRLTVL.

The chain links TRBV6-1 to TRBJ2-7; 13 bases fit TRBD2. Germline-derived CDR1 and CDR2 are MNHNS and SASEGT. This CDR3 comprises 15 residues. Trimming took 4 bases from V and 1 from J; bases not matched to a gene: 1. The CDR3 loop reads CASSVTSGGSYEQYF. DNA for the CDR3: TGTGCCAGCAGTGTGACTAGCGGGGGGTCCTACGAGCAGTACTTC.

The V call is TRBV27, the J call TRBJ2-7, with D possibly matching TRBD1 (6 bases). CDR1 is MNHEY, CDR2 SMNVEV, per germline (reference sequence). The V end lost 4 bases, the J end lost 3 bases, and 10 bases lay between the germline ends. This CDR3 comprises 13 residues. The CDR3 nucleotides read TGTGCCAGCAGTTACAGGGAAAACTACGAGCAGTACTTC. Translation: CASSYRENYEQYF.

The CDR3 region is CASNRGTGSDEQYF. CDR3 DNA sequence: TGTGCCAGCAACCGCGGGACAGGGTCCGACGAGCAGTACTTC. V usage is TRBV2 and J usage is TRBJ2-5, with 9 bases that match TRBD1. With the DNA end fitting TRBJ2-7 better, the J assignment may be wrong. The CDR3 totals 14 residues. Germline lookup yields CDR1 SNHLY and CDR2 FYNNEI.

This clone was observed a single time. This sequence joins TRBV7-9 and TRBJ2-4, with D perhaps matching TRBD2 (8 bases). Deletions cut 5 bases from V and 6 bases from J, with 17 bases between. Germline V gene sequence: CDR1 SEHNR, CDR2 FQNEAQ (reference sequence). The CDR3 contains 15 residues. The CDR3 loop is CASSPRGGDRNIQYF. CDR3 sequence (DNA): TGTGCCAGCAGCCCACGGGGGGGGGACAGAAACATTCAGTACTTC.

This chain links TRBV7-2 with TRBJ1-1; unclear D gene. The CDR3 covers 17 residues. Germline assignment: CDR1 SGHTA and CDR2 FQGNSA. The ends were cut back, 0 bases at V and 4 bases at J, with 18 bases in the middle. CDR3 in DNA: TGTGCCAGCAGCTTAGCGCTACCTAACAGCCTACTCACTGAAGCTTTCTTT. It yields the protein CASSLALPNSLLTEAFF. The variable domain in full, completed from reference TRBV7-2 and TRBJ1-1, reads GAGVSQSPSNKVTEKGKDVELRCDPISGHTALYWYRQSLGQGLEFLIYFQGNSAPDKSGLPSDRFSAERTGGSVSTLTIQRTQQEDSAVYLCASSLALPNSLLTEAFFGQGTRLTVV.

V and J are TRBV4-1 and TRBJ1-1; D is unclear. Germline lookup yields CDR1 MGHRA and CDR2 YSYEKL. The CDR3 spans 15 residues. Between the trimmed V and J ends, which lost 0 bases and 0 bases, there was a span of 8 bases. The CDR3 coding sequence is TGCGCCAGCAGCCAAGAAGTTTCAGTGAACACTGAAGCTTTCTTT. It yields the protein CASSQEVSVNTEAFF.

CDR3 in DNA: TGTGCCAGCAGCCAAAGACCGGGACAGGGACAAGAGACCCAGTACTTC. Its protein product is CASSQRPGQGQETQYF. V is TRBV14 and J is TRBJ2-5; 9 bases map to TRBD1. Germline CDR1 SGHDN, CDR2 FVKESK. The trim removed 2 bases at V and 2 bases at J, leaving 6 bases unmatched. The CDR3 extends over 16 amino acids.

This clone was counted a few times. The chain carries TRBV6-4 and TRBJ2-3; TRBD2 matches at 10 bases. The CDR3 sequence is 16 residues long. From germline, CDR1 is MRHNA and CDR2 SNTAGT. V shed 5 bases and J 0 bases; nucleotides not matched to a gene: 5. The CDR3 DNA sequence: TGTGCCAGCAGTCTCAGCGGGGGGGGCAGCACAGATACGCAGTATTTT. Translating gives CASSLSGGGSTDTQYF.